These 21 T cell receptor beta chains share one sample of origin, sequenced in a study of vaccination and CD4 T cells after COVID-19. Cultured CD4+ T cell DNA underwent sequencing with the Oncomine TCR Beta short-read assay. TCRdb used MiXCR to reprocess the PCR reads, holding one entry per CDR3 protein. The sample has 3,600 or so distinct CDR3 sequences; around 17% are singletons. What these receptors recognize is not known. Treatment in this sample: roughly 10-day PBMC culture with coronavirus spike peptide pools or control peptides (ViraFEST assay). The sample was CD4+ T cells from blood, cultured in vitro. These receptors all stem from a human donor who had recovered from COVID-19.

By sample fraction, this clonotype is medium-sized. V usage is TRBV27 and J usage is TRBJ1-2; TRBD1 agrees at 7 bases. Germline V gene lookup returns CDR1 MNHEY and CDR2 SMNVEV (reference sequence). This CDR3 comprises 14 residues. The V gene end was trimmed by 2 bases and the J gene end by 4 bases; junction bases not matched to a gene: 4. In DNA, the CDR3 is TGTGCCAGCAGTTTAAAGGGGGCAAGCTATGGCTACACCTTC. Residues: CASSLKGASYGYTF.

The CDR3 here is CASSPTQGGYGYTF. Written as DNA, the CDR3 is TGTGCCAGCTCACCCACGCAGGGAGGCTATGGCTACACCTTC. This sequence joins TRBV18 and TRBJ1-2; TRBD1 is a possible D gene (5 bases). V lost 3 bases and J 4 bases, leaving 12 bases between the germline ends. The CDR3 has 14 amino acids. Germline CDR1 KGHSH, CDR2 LQKENI.

The V gene is TRBV6-1, the J gene TRBJ2-3, with 8 bases fitting TRBD1. Losses at the gene ends were 5 bases for V and 1 base for J; bases not matched to a gene: 5. Per germline, CDR1 MNHNS and CDR2 SASEGT. The CDR3 contains 15 residues. DNA of the CDR3: TGTGCCAGCAGTCGACAGGGGATCGGCACAGATACGCAGTATTTT. This encodes CASSRQGIGTDTQYF.

This clonotype has only one observation. A far larger clone differs by one base, so this is likely a read error. In DNA, the CDR3 is TGCAGTGCCATGAGTGGGCAGGACAAAATTTCGGCCCAGTTCTTC. Encoded protein: CSAMSGQDKISAQFF. V usage is TRBV20-1 and J usage is TRBJ2-1, with D possibly being TRBD1 (5 bases). The V gene lost 6 bases and the J gene lost 13 bases, with 28 bases spanning the gap. Germline loops: CDR1 DFQATT, CDR2 SNEGSKA (reference sequence). The CDR3 length is 15 residues.

Remarks on this clonotype: A clone one base away is much larger, so this may be a read error. The J gene is TRBJ1-5, the V gene TRBV5-1; D perhaps matches TRBD1 (6 bases). The germline V gene encodes CDR1 SGHRS and CDR2 YFSETQ. The CDR3 is made up of 14 amino acids. CDR3 sequence: CTSSPGHQNQPQHF. The CDR3 coding sequence is TGCACCAGCAGCCCGGGACATCAAAATCAGCCCCAGCATTTT.

Relative to its sample, this clonotype is large. This chain uses TRBV12-5 with TRBJ2-5, with 8 bases lining up with TRBD1. Per germline, CDR1 LGHNT and CDR2 FRNRAP. The V gene end was trimmed by 6 bases and the J gene end by 3 bases; junction bases not matched to a gene: 6. CDR3 length: 14 residues. CDR3 coding DNA: TGTGCTAGTGGACCTCCGACAGGGGAAGAGACCCAGTACTTC. It encodes CASGPPTGEETQYF.

In its sample, this clonotype ranks as medium-sized. The J gene is TRBJ1-2, the V gene TRBV6-1; the D gene is possibly TRBD1 (5 bases). This CDR3 spans 15 amino acids. Germline loops: CDR1 MNHNS, CDR2 SASEGT. V was pared by 6 bases and J by 4 bases, with 18 bases between. This chain's CDR3 is CASRATIRGVYGYTF. The CDR3 bases are TGTGCCAGCAGAGCGACCATAAGGGGTGTCTATGGCTACACCTTC.

This clonotype was picked up a small number of times. Here the CDR3 reads CASSVAVGTSGAYEQYF. The CDR3 DNA reads TGTGCCAGCAGCGTAGCCGTTGGGACTAGCGGGGCCTACGAGCAGTACTTC. This chain joins TRBV9 and TRBJ2-7, with TRBD2 identical over 13 bases. Germline V gene sequence: CDR1 SGDLS, CDR2 YYNGEE. J gave up 2 bases and V 0 bases, and 5 bases lay outside the gene matches. The CDR3 covers 17 residues. The full variable domain, completed using reference TRBV9 and TRBJ2-7, is DSGVTQTPKHLITATGQRVTLRCSPRSGDLSVYWYQQSLDQGLQFLIQYYNGEERAKGNILERFSAQQFPDLHSELNLSSLELGDSALYFCASSVAVGTSGAYEQYFGPGTRLTVT.

In this sample, this clonotype is medium-sized. The chain couples TRBV20-1 to TRBJ2-3, with TRBD2 identical over 13 bases. The J segment lost 2 bases and the V segment lost 5 bases, leaving 4 bases of the junction unmatched. The CDR3 loop spans 15 amino acids. The germline V gene encodes CDR1 DFQATT and CDR2 SNEGSKA (reference sequence). CDR3 sequence (DNA): TGCAGTGCTCTGACTAGCGGGGGGCTCACAGATACGCAGTATTTT. Translated: CSALTSGGLTDTQYF.

This clonotype was counted between two and nine times. The genes are TRBV9 and TRBJ1-6, with 9 bases that match TRBD1. The J segment lost 7 bases and the V segment lost 4 bases, leaving 6 bases of the junction unmatched. The length of the CDR3 is 15 residues. Per the germline V gene, CDR1 is SGDLS and CDR2 is YYNGEE. The CDR3, as DNA: TGTGCCAGCAGCCCCCGGACAGGGGCCAATTCACCCCTCCACTTT. Amino acids: CASSPRTGANSPLHF.

The V gene is TRBV27, the J gene TRBJ1-4; 12 positions match TRBD1. The CDR3 loop spans 16 amino acids. Trimming at V came to 5 bases and at J to 4 bases, leaving 5 bases not matched to a gene. Germline V lookup: CDR1 MNHEY, CDR2 SMNVEV (reference sequence). CDR3 DNA: TGTGCCAGCAGTGCGGGACAGGGGGCAGTTAATGAAAAACTGTTTTTT. It specifies CASSAGQGAVNEKLFF.

The V call is TRBV19, the J call TRBJ1-3; 7 bases map to TRBD1. Germline V gene lookup returns CDR1 LNHDA and CDR2 SQIVND (reference sequence). The V segment lost 3 bases and the J segment 0 bases; nucleotides outside the gene matches: 8. The CDR3 totals 17 residues. This chain's CDR3 is CASSITGTAASGNTIYF. CDR3 bases: TGTGCCAGTAGTATTACCGGGACAGCCGCCTCTGGAAACACCATATATTTT.

This sequence joins TRBV4-2 and TRBJ2-5; the match to TRBD2 covers 7 bases. Per the germline V gene, CDR1 is LGHNA and CDR2 is YNFKEQ. With V trimmed by 8 bases and J by 2 bases, 8 bases remained unmatched. This CDR3 is built from 14 residues. The CDR3 loop is CASGGGAGQETQYF. In DNA form, the CDR3 reads TGTGCCAGCGGGGGGGGAGCGGGTCAAGAGACCCAGTACTTC.

The chain has TRBV3-1 and TRBJ2-5, with a possible D match to TRBD2 (5 bases). Per germline, CDR1 LGHDT and CDR2 YNNKEL (reference sequence). There are 18 residues in the CDR3. The V and J ends lost 7 bases and 4 bases respectively, with 28 bases between them. The CDR3 bases are TGTGCCAGCACCTTTGGGAGCCCCTACGTGGGGTCTCGAGAGACCCAGTACTTC. It yields the protein CASTFGSPYVGSRETQYF.

The J gene is TRBJ2-7, the V gene TRBV20-1; 9 positions match TRBD2. J gave up 4 bases and V 6 bases, and 7 bases lay outside the gene matches. CDR1 is DFQATT, CDR2 SNEGSKA, per germline (reference sequence). The CDR3 extends over 13 amino acids. CDR3: CSAPSGGLYEQYF. CDR3 sequence (DNA): TGCAGTGCCCCCAGCGGGGGGCTTTACGAGCAGTACTTC.

This chain links TRBV2 with TRBJ2-7, with D possibly matching TRBD2 (6 bases). CDR1 is SNHLY, CDR2 FYNNEI, per germline. This CDR3 contains 12 residues. The germline V and J ends were trimmed by 2 bases and 4 bases, with 6 bases remaining between them. The CDR3 DNA is TGTGCCAGCAGTGAACGGGGGTACGAGCAGTACTTC. Translation: CASSERGYEQYF.

This clonotype was counted only a few times. The rearrangement uses TRBV5-4 and TRBJ1-2; possible D gene TRBD1, 5 bases. Germline lookup yields CDR1 SGHNT and CDR2 YYREEE (reference sequence). Trimming took 0 bases from V and 5 from J, leaving 14 bases between them. The CDR3 totals 15 residues. This chain's CDR3 is CASSLATRGDYGYTF. CDR3 DNA: TGTGCCAGCAGCTTGGCCACTCGAGGGGATTATGGCTACACCTTC.

Relative to its sample, this clonotype is medium-sized. V gene TRBV5-4 combines with J gene TRBJ1-1; D is uncertain. The CDR3 covers 15 residues. Trimming stripped 0 bases from V and 4 bases from J, with 13 bases between. The germline V gene has CDR1 SGHNT and CDR2 YYREEE (reference sequence). The chain's CDR3 is CASSLGVSSTTEAFF. The CDR3 DNA follows: TGTGCCAGCAGCTTGGGGGTGTCGAGCACCACTGAAGCTTTCTTT.

In this sample, this clonotype is medium-sized. V is TRBV19 and J is TRBJ1-6, with unresolved D. The CDR3 spans 14 residues. Germline loops: CDR1 LNHDA, CDR2 SQIVND (reference sequence). The V gene lost 3 bases and the J gene lost 6 bases, with 9 bases spanning the gap. The CDR3 loop reads CASSIRQSNSPLHF. Here the CDR3 DNA reads TGTGCCAGTAGTATTCGGCAGAGTAATTCACCCCTCCACTTT. The full variable domain, its missing parts supplied by reference TRBV19 and TRBJ1-6, is DGGITQSPKYLFRKEGQNVTLSCEQNLNHDAMYWYRQDPGQGLRLIYYSQIVNDFQKGDIAEGYSVSREKKESFPLTVTSAQKNPTAFYLCASSIRQSNSPLHFGNGTRLTVT.

This clonotype was picked up a small number of times. This chain joins TRBV12-3 or TRBV12-4 and TRBJ2-3, with unresolved D. V was shortened by 0 bases and J by 0 bases, with 10 bases between the two germline ends. The CDR3 has 16 amino acids. CDR3 sequence reads: CASSLARRLSTDTQYF. The CDR3 coding sequence is TGTGCCAGCAGTTTAGCACGGCGACTGAGCACAGATACGCAGTATTTT.

The chain combines TRBV15 with TRBJ1-2; D is unclear. CDR3 length equals 14 residues. Germline V gene sequence: CDR1 LNHNV, CDR2 YYDKDF (reference sequence). V gave up 0 bases and J gave up 1 base, with 6 bases separating them. CDR3: CATSRDGINYGYTF. The CDR3 region has the DNA TGTGCCACCAGCAGAGATGGAATTAACTATGGCTACACCTTC. The whole variable domain, filled in from reference TRBV15 and TRBJ1-2, reads DAMVIQNPRYQVTQFGKPVTLSCSQTLNHNVMYWYQQKSSQAPKLLFHYYDKDFNNEADTPDNFQSRRPNTSFCFLDIRSPGLGDTAMYLCATSRDGINYGYTFGSGTRLTVV.